This TCR beta chain comes out of a study of cytomegalovirus exposure and HLA in healthy donors. Findings and limits, study-wide: From TCR beta sequences, most subjects' HLA-A and HLA-B alleles were reportedly predicted accurately. In a later analysis, specific HLA alleles were associated with 15,000 to 20,000 TCR beta sequences at a 0.05 false discovery rate. What was likely a sequencing artifact was a cluster of highly shared sequence variants.

CDR1 and CDR2 (germline): MNHNS, SASEGT. V was shortened by 4 bases and J by 9 bases, with 9 bases between the two germline ends. This CDR3 has 12 residues. The study ran its PCR with 60 Vbeta and 13 Jbeta primers. The table came from immunoSEQ multiplex PCR; TCRdb's copy has only in-frame clones and leaves some out. This table holds more than 150,000 clones, about 80% found once. In regard to this clone: Its antigen remains unknown.

Sample: PBMCs. The V call is TRBV6-1, the J call TRBJ2-2; possibly TRBD1 for D (6 bases). This sequence originates from a woman in her forties or fifties in good health and CMV-seropositive. CDR3: CASSATGRELFF. DNA for the CDR3: TGTGCCAGCAGTGCCACAGGGAGGGAGCTGTTTTTT.